This T cell receptor (beta chain) was sequenced in a study of T-cell memory formation after mild COVID-19. This clonotype was seen a handful of times. The CDR3 spans 17 residues. The germline V gene has CDR1 LNHDA and CDR2 SQIVND (reference sequence). Unmatched junction bases numbered 9, after V lost 5 bases and J lost 5 bases. TCRdb reanalysed the 5' RACE reads using MiXCR and keeps one entry per CDR3 protein. The sample lists 500,000 to 650,000 distinct CDR3 sequences; less than 25% were seen once. This rearrangement joins TRBV19 to TRBJ2-2; TRBD2 agrees at 12 bases. This TCR was sampled from an adult woman who had mild COVID-19 (a few samples of this study predate the infection). Cell type and time point are not known. What was sequenced was PBMCs or a T cell subset sorted from them (not recorded which). In nucleotides, the CDR3 is TGTGCCAGTAGTTCCCCTAGCGGGAGGGCACAAACCGGGGAGCTGTTTTTT. Translated, it gives CASSSPSGRAQTGELFF.